This TCR beta chain was recovered during a study of regulatory T cells in long-lasting Graves disease. Construction of TCR beta libraries relied on iRepertoire HTBI primers and on Arm-PCR targeting CDR3 regions. From the multiplex PCR reads, TCRdb called clonotypes with MiXCR, one entry per CDR3 protein. The profile shows roughly 500,000 distinct CDR3 sequences, approximately 15% of them singletons. Study-wide points: It was in persistent disease that TRBV28, TRBJ1-2 and TRBJ2-5 were favored.

Time point in this sample: newly diagnosed GD, antithyroid drugs for less than 3 months. The authors made the TCR library using RNA they extracted from PBMCs. Per American Thyroid Association guidelines, Graves' disease was diagnosed. The length of the CDR3 is 15 residues. V trimming: 6 bases; J trimming: 7 bases; junction bases outside the gene matches: 11. CDR1 MNHNS and CDR2 SASEGT come from the germline V gene. Ten or more counts support this clonotype. Its cognate antigen is unknown. The same sample was also used in a study of T cells in Graves' hyperthyroidism and ophthalmopathy. From that second work: Exclusion of patients followed from uncontrolled infection, other autoimmune disease, pregnancy or lactation. Each diagnosis drew on symptoms, thyroxine, TRAb, thyroid ultrasound and orbital computed tomography findings.

The sequence was obtained from a man aged 25 to 40 with Graves disease. Sequencing used peripheral blood mononuclear cells (PBMCs), obtained at new diagnosis, from a patient treated with antithyroid drugs. The J gene is TRBJ2-2, the V gene TRBV6-1, with 7 bases lining up with TRBD2. CDR3 protein: CASSRLAVLIGELFF. The CDR3 DNA is TGTGCCAGCAGCCGACTAGCCGTTCTCATCGGGGAGCTGTTTTTT.